This T cell receptor (beta chain) appears in the sequencing data of a study of T cell clonotyping in hematopoietic cell transplantation (dated by TCRdb to the early 2020s). Turning to the overall study: Recipient samples taken before transplant were collected after cytoreduction. The study collected around 130 blood samples from 35 to 40 consecutive transplant recipients and their related donors. Patients were recruited between 2015 and 2017 and followed until late 2020 or death. The paper as a whole reports these results and caveats: A decrease in recipient TCR diversity was observed after transplant, and a progressive increase in pathologically expanded clonotypes was seen from day 30 to day 180. Overlap with donor repertoires was found for only a small fraction of recipient repertoires, with over 95% found to appear de novo at the given depth. Broader TCR repertoire diversity after transplant was predicted by Inverse Simpson Index values from donors and from recipients before transplant. The sample size was limited and the cells went unsorted, which meant the CD4 and CD8 repertoire contributions could not be told apart.

The immunoSEQ assay, a bias-controlled multiplex PCR with V- and J-specific primers, was used to amplify TCR beta CDR3 regions from genomic DNA. In a second PCR step, the CDR3 amplicons were tagged with a proprietary barcode plus Illumina adapter sequences. CDR3 libraries were sequenced on an Illumina MiSeq instrument. The authors' pipeline ran thus. Export and quality control were performed with immunoSEQ Analyzer 3.0, and downstream analyses were performed with R Bioconductor and Immunarch. Only productive rearrangements in the normalized downsampled data set went into calculating the repertoire metrics. Clonotypes larger than 5 templates in the normalized cohort were defined as pathologically expanded. The Inverse Simpson Index was used to measure repertoire diversity. The non-normalized data set was used for CMV-specificity analyses so that all clonotypes could be captured. In TCRdb, the immuneACCESS table is reduced to in-frame sequences with V and J assigned. These tables do not hold every clone; where another copy was compared, an unresolved V gene accounts for under half, and the others remain unexplained. That table supplies the V and J calls and clone size; D and trimming were determined from the DNA. The sample has around 25,000 clones on record, roughly 71% of them singletons. The leading ten clones occupy about 5.9% of the sample.

Notes on this clone: This clone's antigen is unknown. There are no base qualities to consult, and no much larger clone falls within one base.

Based on the germline V gene, the CDR1 and CDR2 sequences are MNHEY and SVGAGI. At the junction V is shortened by 10 bases and J by 2 bases; bases outside the gene matches: 4. From cysteine to phenylalanine, the CDR3 is 13 amino acids long. CDR3 DNA is the only sequence kept; it has 39 bases, read in frame from the first base. The sample's time point label, in plain terms: recipient sample about 28 days before transplant, after cytoreduction. Blood from recipients was drawn about 28 days before transplant and again at days 30, 100 and 180 after transplant. Using Nuclei Lysis Solution, genomic DNA was extracted from unfractionated peripheral blood mononuclear cells that were either fresh or cryopreserved.

Recombination joined TRBV6-5 with TRBJ2-7; TRBD2 lines up with 11 middle nucleotides. Sequences were derived from peripheral blood mononuclear cells, sampled before stem cell transplant. The TCR comes from a man aged 45-60 years with myelodysplastic syndrome. Some clones in this sample may be carry-over from other donors' samples. The DNA sequence reads TGTGCCACTATAGCGGGAGGGACCTACGAGCAGTACTTC. Its coded protein is CATIAGGTYEQYF.